The rows below give T cell receptor beta chains drawn from one sample of a study of CD8+CD57+ T cells in acquired aplastic anemia. TCRdb used MiXCR to reprocess the reads, holding one entry per CDR3 protein. The table lists fewer than 85,000 distinct CDR3 sequences, roughly 70% of them singletons. Sequenced material: sorted CD4+, CD8+, or CD8+CD57+ T cells (not recorded which) from PBMCs. These receptor sequences come from a human donor with aplastic anemia. The CDR3 runs from the conserved cysteine through the conserved F or W. A D gene is named only where the DNA matches it firmly. Where a row states a size, it is once, few, many or the class of an expanded clone; other rows omit it.

j_gene: TRBJ2-7; v_gene: TRBV6-1; d_gene: TRBD1; abundance: -; CDR3nt: TGTGCCAGCAGCCCACGGGACAGGGCGTACGAGCAGTACTTC; CDR3aa: CASSPRDRAYEQYF
j_gene: TRBJ2-7; v_gene: TRBV12-3/TRBV12-4; d_gene: -; abundance: once; CDR3nt: TGTGCCAGCAGTTCCCCAGCGGCGGGAATCTACGAGCAGTACTTC; CDR3aa: CASSSPAAGIYEQYF
j_gene: TRBJ2-7; v_gene: TRBV10-2; d_gene: TRBD2; abundance: -; CDR3nt: TGCGCCAGCAGCACACGACTAGCGGGAGGGGGTGAGCAGTACTTC; CDR3aa: CASSTRLAGGGEQYF
j_gene: TRBJ2-2; v_gene: TRBV6-2/TRBV6-3; d_gene: -; abundance: -; CDR3nt: TGTGCCAGCAGTTACTCGGGGATAAACCCCAGAAACACCGGGGAGCTGTTTTTT; CDR3aa: CASSYSGINPRNTGELFF
j_gene: TRBJ2-1; v_gene: TRBV24-1; d_gene: -; abundance: many; CDR3nt: TGTGCGTCCAGGGCCCTCTACAATGAGCAGTTCTTC; CDR3aa: CASRALYNEQFF
j_gene: TRBJ1-1; v_gene: TRBV7-6; d_gene: -; abundance: -; CDR3nt: TGTGCCAGCAGCTCTCGAGGGGGAGGCACTGAAGCTTTCTTT; CDR3aa: CASSSRGGGTEAFF
j_gene: TRBJ1-1; v_gene: TRBV24-1; d_gene: -; abundance: few; CDR3nt: TGTGCCAGCAGTCCTCTTCGGACTGACACTGAAGCTTTCTTT; CDR3aa: CASSPLRTDTEAFF
j_gene: TRBJ2-7; v_gene: TRBV7-3; d_gene: -; abundance: -; CDR3nt: TGTGCCAGCAGCTTAACGGCGGGGCCGGCCTACGAGCAGTACTTC; CDR3aa: CASSLTAGPAYEQYF
j_gene: TRBJ2-1; v_gene: TRBV7-2; d_gene: TRBD2; abundance: -; CDR3nt: TGTGCCAGCAGCTTAGTCGGCGGGGGGTTCGAGTTCTTC; CDR3aa: CASSLVGGGFEFF
j_gene: TRBJ1-6; v_gene: TRBV10-3; d_gene: -; abundance: -; CDR3nt: TGTGCCATCAGTGAGTTCCTACATCGACTGAATTCACCCCTCCACTTT; CDR3aa: CAISEFLHRLNSPLHF
j_gene: TRBJ1-5; v_gene: TRBV12-5; d_gene: -; abundance: many; CDR3nt: TGTGCTAGTGGTTTGCGCGGGAATAGCAATCAGCCCCAGCATTTT; CDR3aa: CASGLRGNSNQPQHF
j_gene: TRBJ2-3; v_gene: TRBV7-6; d_gene: -; abundance: many; CDR3nt: TGTGCCAGCAGCGTTAACGGGGTCACAGATACGCAGTATTTT; CDR3aa: CASSVNGVTDTQYF
j_gene: TRBJ2-7; v_gene: TRBV6-1; d_gene: -; abundance: -; CDR3nt: TGTGCCAGCAGTCCCGGAGCCCACGAGCAGTACTTC; CDR3aa: CASSPGAHEQYF
j_gene: TRBJ1-2; v_gene: TRBV7-9; d_gene: -; abundance: -; CDR3nt: TGTGCCAGCAGCTTTTCTGGCTACACCTTC; CDR3aa: CASSFSGYTF
j_gene: TRBJ1-1; v_gene: TRBV6-4; d_gene: -; abundance: -; CDR3nt: TGTGCCAGCAGCCACCGGGACGGAGCTGAAGCTTTCTTT; CDR3aa: CASSHRDGAEAFF
j_gene: TRBJ2-2; v_gene: TRBV9; d_gene: -; abundance: -; CDR3nt: TGTGCCAGCAGCGACAGAACCGGGGAGCTGTTTTTT; CDR3aa: CASSDRTGELFF
j_gene: TRBJ1-1; v_gene: TRBV11-1; d_gene: -; abundance: -; CDR3nt: TGTGCCAGCAGCTTAGAAGGGACATCGCGGGGCACTGAAGCTTTCTTT; CDR3aa: CASSLEGTSRGTEAFF
j_gene: TRBJ2-3; v_gene: TRBV25-1; d_gene: TRBD2; abundance: -; CDR3nt: TGTGCCAGCAGCACAACTAGCGGAGCCAGGGATACGCAGTATTTT; CDR3aa: CASSTTSGARDTQYF
j_gene: TRBJ1-6; v_gene: TRBV7-2; d_gene: -; abundance: -; CDR3nt: TGTGCCAGCAGAGGCCTTCAACTTTCACCCCTCCACTTT; CDR3aa: CASRGLQLSPLHF
j_gene: TRBJ1-1; v_gene: TRBV29-1; d_gene: -; abundance: -; CDR3nt: TGCAGCGTTGAAGGACAGCACAACACTGAAGCTTTCTTT; CDR3aa: CSVEGQHNTEAFF
j_gene: TRBJ2-1; v_gene: TRBV7-9; d_gene: -; abundance: many; CDR3nt: TGTGCCAGCAGGGACGGGCAGCTCAACAATGAGCAGTTCTTC; CDR3aa: CASRDGQLNNEQFF
j_gene: TRBJ2-7; v_gene: TRBV5-6; d_gene: -; abundance: medium-sized; CDR3nt: TGTGCCAGCAGCTTGGACCCCGGGTCCTACGAGCAGTACTTC; CDR3aa: CASSLDPGSYEQYF
j_gene: TRBJ2-1; v_gene: TRBV7-3; d_gene: TRBD2; abundance: -; CDR3nt: TGTGCCAGCAGCTTAGGGGGGGTTCGGGATGAGCAGTTCTTC; CDR3aa: CASSLGGVRDEQFF
j_gene: TRBJ2-5; v_gene: TRBV2; d_gene: TRBD2; abundance: -; CDR3nt: TGTGCCAGCAGTGATGGACTAGTAGTGGAGACCCAGTACTTC; CDR3aa: CASSDGLVVETQYF
j_gene: TRBJ2-1; v_gene: TRBV9; d_gene: -; abundance: -; CDR3nt: TGTGCCAGCAGCGTGGGCAGCTACAATGAGCAGTTCTTC; CDR3aa: CASSVGSYNEQFF
j_gene: TRBJ2-7; v_gene: TRBV7-9; d_gene: -; abundance: few; CDR3nt: TGTGCCAGCAGCTTCGTTGTAGGCGGGGACTACGAGCAGTACTTC; CDR3aa: CASSFVVGGDYEQYF
j_gene: TRBJ1-5; v_gene: TRBV2; d_gene: TRBD1; abundance: -; CDR3nt: TGTGCCACTGGACAGGATCTAAATCAGCCCCAGCATTTT; CDR3aa: CATGQDLNQPQHF
j_gene: TRBJ2-7; v_gene: TRBV10-1; d_gene: TRBD2; abundance: -; CDR3nt: TGCGCCAGCAGTGGCAGGCGGGGGGCCTACGAGCAGTACTTC; CDR3aa: CASSGRRGAYEQYF
j_gene: TRBJ2-1; v_gene: TRBV7-9; d_gene: -; abundance: -; CDR3nt: TGTGCCAGCAGCTTATCCCCCAATGAGCAGTTCTTC; CDR3aa: CASSLSPNEQFF